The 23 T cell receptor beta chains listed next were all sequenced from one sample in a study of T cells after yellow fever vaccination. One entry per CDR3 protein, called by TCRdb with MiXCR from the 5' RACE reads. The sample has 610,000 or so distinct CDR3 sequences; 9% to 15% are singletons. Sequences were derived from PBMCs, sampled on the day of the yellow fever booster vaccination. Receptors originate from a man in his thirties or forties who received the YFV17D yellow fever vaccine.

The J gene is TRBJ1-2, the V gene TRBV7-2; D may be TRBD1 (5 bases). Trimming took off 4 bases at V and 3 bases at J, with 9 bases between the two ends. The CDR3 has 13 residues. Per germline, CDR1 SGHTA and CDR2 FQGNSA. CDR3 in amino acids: CASSSGTHYGYTF. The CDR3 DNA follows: TGTGCCAGCAGCTCCGGGACCCACTATGGCTACACCTTC.

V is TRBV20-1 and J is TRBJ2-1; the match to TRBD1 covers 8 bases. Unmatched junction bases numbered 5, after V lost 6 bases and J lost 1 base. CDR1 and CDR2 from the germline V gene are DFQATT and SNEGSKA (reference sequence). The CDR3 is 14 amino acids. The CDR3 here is CSALGQESYNEQFF. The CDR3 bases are TGCAGTGCCCTGGGACAGGAATCCTACAATGAGCAGTTCTTC.

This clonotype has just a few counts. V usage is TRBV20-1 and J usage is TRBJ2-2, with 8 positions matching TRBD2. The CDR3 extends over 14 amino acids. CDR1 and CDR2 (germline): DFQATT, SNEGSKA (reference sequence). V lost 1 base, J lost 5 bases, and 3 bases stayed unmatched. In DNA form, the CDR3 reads TGCAGTGCTAGAGCGGGAGGGCCGACCGGGGAGCTGTTTTTT. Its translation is CSARAGGPTGELFF.

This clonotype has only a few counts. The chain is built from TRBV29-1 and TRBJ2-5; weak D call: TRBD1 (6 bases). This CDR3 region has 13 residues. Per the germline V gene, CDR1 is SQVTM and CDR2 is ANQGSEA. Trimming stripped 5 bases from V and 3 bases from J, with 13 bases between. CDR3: CSVQGPLKETQYF. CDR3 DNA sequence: TGCAGCGTTCAGGGGCCGCTTAAAGAGACCCAGTACTTC.

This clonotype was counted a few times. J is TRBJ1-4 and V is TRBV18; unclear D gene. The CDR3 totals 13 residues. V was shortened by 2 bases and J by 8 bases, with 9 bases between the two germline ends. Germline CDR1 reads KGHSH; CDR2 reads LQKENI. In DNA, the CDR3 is TGTGCCAGCTCACCAAGGCGGGAGGAAAAACTGTTTTTT. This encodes CASSPRREEKLFF. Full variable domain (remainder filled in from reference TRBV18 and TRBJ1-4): NAGVMQNPRHLVRRRGQEARLRCSPMKGHSHVYWYRQLPEEGLKFMVYLQKENIIDESGMPKERFSAEFPKEGPSILRIQQVVRGDSAAYFCASSPRREEKLFFGSGTQLSVL.

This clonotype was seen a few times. The CDR3 loop reads CASSTTAERLTDTQYF. The CDR3, as DNA: TGTGCCAGTAGTACAACGGCGGAAAGGCTCACAGATACGCAGTATTTT. The gene calls are TRBV19 and TRBJ2-3; D unclear. The V gene's germline CDR1 is LNHDA and CDR2 SQIVND (reference sequence). The V gene lost 4 bases and the J gene lost 2 bases, with 16 bases spanning the gap. CDR3 length: 16 residues.

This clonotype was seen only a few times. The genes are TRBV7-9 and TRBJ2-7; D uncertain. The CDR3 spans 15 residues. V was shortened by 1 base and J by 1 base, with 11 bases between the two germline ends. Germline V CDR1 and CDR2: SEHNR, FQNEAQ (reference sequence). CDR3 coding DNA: TGTGCCAGCAGCTTAGACCCGGTGGGTTCCTACGAGCAGTACTTC. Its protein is CASSLDPVGSYEQYF. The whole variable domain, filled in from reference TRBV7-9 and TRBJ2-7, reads DTGVSQNPRHKITKRGQNVTFRCDPISEHNRLYWYRQTLGQGPEFLTYFQNEAQLEKSRLLSDRFSAERPKGSFSTLEIQRTEQGDSAMYLCASSLDPVGSYEQYFGPGTRLTVT.

CDR3 coding DNA: TGCAGTGCTAGGAGGGCGGGAGATGTTACCGGGGAGCTGTTTTTT. Amino acid sequence: CSARRAGDVTGELFF. V is TRBV20-1 and J is TRBJ2-2; 7 nucleotides match TRBD2. The CDR3 contains 15 residues. CDR1 DFQATT and CDR2 SNEGSKA come from the germline V gene (reference sequence). With 3 bases clipped from V and 5 bases from J, the junction kept 9 bases outside the gene matches.

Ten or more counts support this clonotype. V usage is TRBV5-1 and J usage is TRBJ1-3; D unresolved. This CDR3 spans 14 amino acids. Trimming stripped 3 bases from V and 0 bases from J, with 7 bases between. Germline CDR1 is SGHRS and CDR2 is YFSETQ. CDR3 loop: CASSSRASGNTIYF. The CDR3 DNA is TGCGCCAGCAGCTCCCGGGCCTCTGGAAACACCATATATTTT. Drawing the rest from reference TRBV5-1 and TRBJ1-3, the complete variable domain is KAGVTQTPRYLIKTRGQQVTLSCSPISGHRSVSWYQQTPGQGLQFLFEYFSETQRNKGNFPGRFSGRQFSNSRSEMNVSTLELGDSALYLCASSSRASGNTIYFGEGSWLTVV.

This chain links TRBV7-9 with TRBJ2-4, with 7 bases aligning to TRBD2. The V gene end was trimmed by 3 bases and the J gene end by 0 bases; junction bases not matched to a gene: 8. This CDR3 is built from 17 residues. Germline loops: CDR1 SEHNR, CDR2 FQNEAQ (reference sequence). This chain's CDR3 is CASSFFISGGAKNIQYF. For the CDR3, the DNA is TGTGCCAGCAGCTTCTTCATTTCGGGAGGAGCCAAAAACATTCAGTACTTC.

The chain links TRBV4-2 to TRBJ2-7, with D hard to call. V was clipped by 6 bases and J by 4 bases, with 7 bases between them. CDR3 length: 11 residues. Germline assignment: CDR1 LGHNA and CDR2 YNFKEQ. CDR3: CASSAKYEQYF. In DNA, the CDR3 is TGTGCCAGCAGTGCGAAATACGAGCAGTACTTC.

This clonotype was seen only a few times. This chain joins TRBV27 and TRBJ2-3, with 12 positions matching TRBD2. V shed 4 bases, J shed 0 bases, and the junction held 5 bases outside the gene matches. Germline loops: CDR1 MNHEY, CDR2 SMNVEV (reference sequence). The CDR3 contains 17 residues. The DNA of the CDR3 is TGTGCCAGCAGTTCCCGGACTAGCGGGGATAGCACAGATACGCAGTATTTT. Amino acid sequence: CASSSRTSGDSTDTQYF.

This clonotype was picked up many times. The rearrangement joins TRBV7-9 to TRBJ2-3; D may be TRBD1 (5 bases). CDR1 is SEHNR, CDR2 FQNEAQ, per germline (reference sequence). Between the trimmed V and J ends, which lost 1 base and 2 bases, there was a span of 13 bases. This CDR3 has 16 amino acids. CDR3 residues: CASSLGGASFTDTQYF. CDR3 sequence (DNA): TGTGCCAGCAGCTTAGGGGGCGCCTCCTTCACAGATACGCAGTATTTT. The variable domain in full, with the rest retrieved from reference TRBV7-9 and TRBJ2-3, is DTGVSQNPRHKITKRGQNVTFRCDPISEHNRLYWYRQTLGQGPEFLTYFQNEAQLEKSRLLSDRFSAERPKGSFSTLEIQRTEQGDSAMYLCASSLGGASFTDTQYFGPGTRLTVL.

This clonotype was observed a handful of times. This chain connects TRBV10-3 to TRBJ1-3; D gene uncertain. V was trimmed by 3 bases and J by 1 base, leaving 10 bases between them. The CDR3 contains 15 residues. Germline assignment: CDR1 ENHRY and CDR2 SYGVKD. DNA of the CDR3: TGTGCCATCAGTGAATCGGACCGATCTGGAAACACCATATATTTT. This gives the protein CAISESDRSGNTIYF.

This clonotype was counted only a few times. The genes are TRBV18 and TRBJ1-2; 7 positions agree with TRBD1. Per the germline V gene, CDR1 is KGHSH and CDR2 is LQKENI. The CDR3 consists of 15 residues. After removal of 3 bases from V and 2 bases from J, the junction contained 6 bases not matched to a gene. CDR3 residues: CASSPSGQLNYGYTF. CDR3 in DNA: TGTGCCAGCTCACCCTCGGGACAGCTAAACTATGGCTACACCTTC.

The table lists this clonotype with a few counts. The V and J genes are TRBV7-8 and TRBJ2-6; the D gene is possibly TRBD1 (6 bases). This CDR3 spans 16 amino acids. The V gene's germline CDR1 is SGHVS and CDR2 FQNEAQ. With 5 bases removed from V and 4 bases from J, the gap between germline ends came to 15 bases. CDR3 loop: CASSPKWGLGANVLTF. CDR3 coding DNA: TGTGCCAGCAGCCCGAAATGGGGGCTGGGGGCCAACGTCCTGACTTTC.

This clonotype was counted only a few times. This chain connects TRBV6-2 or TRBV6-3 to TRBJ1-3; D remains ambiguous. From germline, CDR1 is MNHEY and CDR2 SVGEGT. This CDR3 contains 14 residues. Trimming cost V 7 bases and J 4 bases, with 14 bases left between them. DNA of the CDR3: TGTGCCAGCAATCACCGCCGTTCAGGAAACACCATATATTTT. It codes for CASNHRRSGNTIYF.

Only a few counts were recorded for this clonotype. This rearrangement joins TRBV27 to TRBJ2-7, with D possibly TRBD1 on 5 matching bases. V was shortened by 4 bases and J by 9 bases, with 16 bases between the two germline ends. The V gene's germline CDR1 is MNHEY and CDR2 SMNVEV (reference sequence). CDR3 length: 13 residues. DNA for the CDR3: TGTGCCAGCAGTTCCGGAAAGGGGCCGAGGCAGTACTTC. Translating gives CASSSGKGPRQYF.

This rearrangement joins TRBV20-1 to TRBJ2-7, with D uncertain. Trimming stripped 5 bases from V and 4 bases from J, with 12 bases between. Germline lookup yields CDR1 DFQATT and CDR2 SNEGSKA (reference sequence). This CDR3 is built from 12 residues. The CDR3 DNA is TGCAGTGCTTCGGACGGAGAGTACGAGCAGTACTTC. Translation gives CSASDGEYEQYF.

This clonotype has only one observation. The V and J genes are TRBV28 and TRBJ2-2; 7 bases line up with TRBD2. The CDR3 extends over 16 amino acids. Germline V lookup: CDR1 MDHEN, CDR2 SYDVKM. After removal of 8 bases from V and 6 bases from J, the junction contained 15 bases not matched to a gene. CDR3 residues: CASSELSGNVAGELFF. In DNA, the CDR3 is TGTGCCAGCTCAGAATTGAGCGGGAATGTTGCCGGGGAGCTGTTTTTT.

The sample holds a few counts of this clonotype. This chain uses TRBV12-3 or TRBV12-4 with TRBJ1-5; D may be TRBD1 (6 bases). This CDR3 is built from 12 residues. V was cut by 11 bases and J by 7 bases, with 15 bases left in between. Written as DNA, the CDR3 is TGTGCCGTCGGGACATCCGGACAGCCCCAGCATTTT. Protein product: CAVGTSGQPQHF.

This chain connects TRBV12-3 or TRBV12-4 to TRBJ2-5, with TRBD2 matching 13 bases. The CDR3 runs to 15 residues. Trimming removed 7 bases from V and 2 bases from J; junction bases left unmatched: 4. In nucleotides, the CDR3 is TGTGCCAGCACTCAGGGACTAGCGGGACAAGAGACCCAGTACTTC. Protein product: CASTQGLAGQETQYF.

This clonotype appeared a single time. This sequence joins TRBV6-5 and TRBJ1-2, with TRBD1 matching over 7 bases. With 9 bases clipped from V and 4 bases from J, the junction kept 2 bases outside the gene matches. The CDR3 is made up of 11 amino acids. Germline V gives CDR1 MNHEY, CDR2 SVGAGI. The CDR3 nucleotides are TGTGCCAGTCAGGGGGGCTATGGCTACACCTTC. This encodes CASQGGYGYTF.